This T cell receptor beta chain comes out of a study of blood T cells in healthy people across ages. Sample-barcoded 5' priming and a J-beta primer mix drove a second PCR of about 6 to 12 cycles. TCRdb re-called the 5' RACE reads through MiXCR, storing one row per CDR3 protein. This sample has about 1,400,000 distinct CDR3 sequences; roughly 64% occur once, and the top ten carry over 6.5%. The CDR3 extends over 14 amino acids. Germline CDR1 is DFQATT and CDR2 is SNEGSKA (reference sequence). The authors isolated at least 6.5 million PBMCs per sample. The sequencing sample was made of blood. This sequence originates from a young man in good health. The chain combines TRBV20-1 with TRBJ2-5, with a tentative D call TRBD1 (5 bases). The J call may not be correct, given that the DNA end is closer to TRBJ2-7. The CDR3 coding sequence is TGCAGTGCTAGAGCCTATCGGGCAGGGTTCGAGCAGTACTTC. Protein sequence: CSARAYRAGFEQYF.